The following is a TCR beta chain sequence with its context. The antigen is not known. This CDR3 spans 13 amino acids. The germline CDR1 and CDR2 sequences are SGHTA and FQGNSA. V was clipped by 4 bases and J by 13 bases; unmatched bases: 9. These data are taken from a study of cytomegalovirus exposure and HLA in healthy donors. Study results and caveats: The majority of CMV-associated TCR beta chains were reported as apparently HLA-restricted in a later analysis.

Researchers ran the PCR with 60 Vbeta and 13 Jbeta primers. The table came from immunoSEQ multiplex PCR; TCRdb's copy has only in-frame clones and leaves some out. The table shows 120,000 or so clones, with over 70% occurring only once. This cohort consisted of healthy bone marrow donors. This receptor was identified in a woman between 35 and 50 years old in good health and CMV-seropositive. The specimen sequenced was PBMCs. This chain connects TRBV7-2 to TRBJ2-7; 11 bases are a match to TRBD1. The CDR3: CASSSPGQGARYF. CDR3 DNA: TGTGCCAGCAGCTCCCCCGGACAGGGGGCGCGTTACTTC.